This paragraph covers one T cell receptor (beta chain) sequence. This record belongs to a study of blood T cells in healthy people across ages. CDR1 is SQVTM, CDR2 ANQGSEA, per germline. With 7 bases removed from V and 2 bases from J, the gap between germline ends came to 17 bases. There are 14 residues in the CDR3. Then a second PCR, running roughly 7 to 11 cycles, was carried out with a sample-barcoded 5' primer and a J-beta primer mix. TCRdb analysed the 5' RACE reads with MiXCR anew, one entry per CDR3 protein. This table has around 800,000 distinct CDR3 sequences, around 62% appearing once. Sample: blood. V and J are TRBV29-1 and TRBJ1-1; no definite D call. This clonotype was sampled from a man aged 25 to 45 in good health. The CDR3: CSDAAAESNTEAFF. DNA for the CDR3: TGCAGCGACGCAGCGGCGGAGAGCAACACTGAAGCTTTCTTT.